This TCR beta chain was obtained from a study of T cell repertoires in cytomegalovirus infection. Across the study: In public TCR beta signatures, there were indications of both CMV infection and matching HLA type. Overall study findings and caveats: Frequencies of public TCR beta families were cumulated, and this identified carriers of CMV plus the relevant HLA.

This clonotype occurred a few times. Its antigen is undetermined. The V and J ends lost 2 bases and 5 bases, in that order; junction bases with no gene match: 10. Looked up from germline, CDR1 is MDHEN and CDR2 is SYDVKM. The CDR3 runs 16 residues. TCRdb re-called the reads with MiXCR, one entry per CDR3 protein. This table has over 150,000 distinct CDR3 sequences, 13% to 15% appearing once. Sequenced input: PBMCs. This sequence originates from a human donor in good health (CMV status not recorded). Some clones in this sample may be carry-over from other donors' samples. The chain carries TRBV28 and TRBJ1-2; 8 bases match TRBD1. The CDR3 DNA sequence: TGTGCCAGCAGTTTAAAAGGGACAGGTACTCTATATGGCTACACCTTC. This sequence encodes CASSLKGTGTLYGYTF.